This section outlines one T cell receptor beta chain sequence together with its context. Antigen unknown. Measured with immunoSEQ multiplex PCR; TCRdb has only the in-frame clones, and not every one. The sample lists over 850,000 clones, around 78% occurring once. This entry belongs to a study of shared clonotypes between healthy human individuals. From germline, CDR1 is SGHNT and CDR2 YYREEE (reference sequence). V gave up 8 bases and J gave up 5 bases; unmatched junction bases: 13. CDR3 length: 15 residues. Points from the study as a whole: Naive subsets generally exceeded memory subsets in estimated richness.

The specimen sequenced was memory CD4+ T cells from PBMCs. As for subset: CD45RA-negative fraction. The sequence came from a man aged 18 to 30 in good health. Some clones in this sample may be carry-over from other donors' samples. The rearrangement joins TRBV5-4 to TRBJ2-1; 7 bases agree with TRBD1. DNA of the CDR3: TGTGCCAGTAAAAAGGGGGCTGCAGCCGACAATGAGCAGTTCTTC. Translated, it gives CASKKGAAADNEQFF.